This entry lists 14 T cell receptor beta chains sequenced from one sample in a study of T-cell reconstitution after alpha-beta-depleted transplantation in children listed by TCRdb under 2016. Libraries came from PCR. The run used an Illumina HiSeq 2500. Molecular barcoding was employed in the preparation of TCR libraries, with unique molecular identifiers being used to normalize TCRbeta repertoire quantification. TCRdb trimmed public reads at Q25 via fastp, called clones via MiXCR and kept in-frame beta chains. Duplicate CDR3 protein sequences are folded into a single record with the most common DNA and genes. The sample profile shows around 300,000 distinct CDR3 sequences; 11% of them were found once. The ten largest clones capture about 20% of the sample. The sample's treatment or condition label, in plain terms: allogeneic hematopoietic cell transplantation with graft depleted of TCRalphabeta T cells and CD19 B cells.

The specimen was peripheral blood, collected 180 days after TCRalphabeta/CD19-depleted stem cell transplant. These receptors were collected from a male patient aged 2-10 years who had a stem cell transplant for chronic granulomatous disease, so the T cells may come from the graft donor.

In its sample, this clonotype was seen many times. This rearrangement joins TRBV30 to TRBJ2-1; D gene ambiguous. Looked up from germline, CDR1 is GTSNPN and CDR2 is SVGIG (reference sequence). CDR3 size: 12 residues. Trimming stripped 1 base from V and 9 bases from J, with 10 bases between. CDR3 in amino acids: CAWSALVAEQFF. The CDR3 DNA is TGTGCCTGGAGTGCGCTAGTGGCTGAGCAGTTCTTC.

About this clonotype itself: This clone may be a read error of a much larger clone one base away. The V gene is TRBV7-9, the J gene TRBJ2-3; TRBD2 agrees at 11 bases. This CDR3 has 15 amino acids. With 10 bases clipped from V and 2 bases from J, the junction kept 8 bases outside the gene matches. Looked up from germline, CDR1 is SEHNR and CDR2 is FQNEAQ (reference sequence). CDR3 sequence reads: CATEGLAGITDTQYF. CDR3 nucleotide sequence: TGTGCCACCGAAGGACTAGCGGGCATCACAGATACGCAGTATTTT.

Regarding this clonotype: Just one base apart from a much larger clone, this may be a read error. The chain joins TRBV19 to TRBJ2-1; TRBD1 agrees at 7 bases. The CDR3 is 16 amino acids. Germline CDR1 LNHDA, CDR2 SQIVND (reference sequence). CDR3 nucleotide sequence: TGTGCCAGTAGTCCGCTCAGGGGGATGACTTACAATGCGCAGTTCTTC. Translating it yields CASSPLRGMTYNAQFF.

This clonotype was picked up many times. The chain links TRBV3-1 to TRBJ2-1; D unclear. The CDR3 length is 16 residues. Germline V gene sequence: CDR1 LGHDT, CDR2 YNNKEL (reference sequence). The V and J ends lost 0 bases and 0 bases respectively, with 9 bases between them. CDR3 coding DNA: TGTGCCAGCAGCCAAGATCGGCGGAGCTCCTACAATGAGCAGTTCTTC. Amino acid sequence: CASSQDRRSSYNEQFF.

At least ten counts were recorded for this clonotype. CDR3 protein: CASVLPHTIYF. The CDR3 DNA is TGTGCCAGTGTACTTCCGCACACCATATATTTT. The V call is TRBV12-3 or TRBV12-4, the J call TRBJ1-3, with no clear D. CDR3 size: 11 residues. V was shortened by 9 bases and J by 8 bases, with 11 bases between the two germline ends.

This clonotype was counted at least ten times. The chain recombines TRBV10-3 with TRBJ2-6; 9 positions agree with TRBD2. CDR1 is ENHRY and CDR2 is SYGVKD in the germline V gene. This CDR3 is 17 amino acids long. With V trimmed by 6 bases and J by 0 bases, 6 bases remained unmatched. The CDR3 here is CAIRPAGGFSGANVLTF. CDR3 nucleotide sequence: TGTGCCATCAGGCCAGCGGGAGGCTTCTCTGGGGCCAACGTCCTGACTTTC.

Ten or more counts support this clonotype. The genes are TRBV5-1 and TRBJ2-3, with D possibly being TRBD1 (6 bases). Trimming pared 3 bases from V and 6 bases from J, leaving 17 bases between. CDR3 length: 15 amino acids. In germline, CDR1 is SGHRS, CDR2 YFSETQ. CDR3 amino acids: CASSYTGNGPDTQYF. CDR3 nucleotide sequence: TGCGCCAGCAGCTACACAGGGAATGGACCGGATACGCAGTATTTT.

This clonotype came up many times. CDR3 DNA: TGTGCCAGCAGTTACGGGGTAAGCTCCTACAATGAGCAGTTCTTC. Its translation is CASSYGVSSYNEQFF. J is TRBJ2-1 and V is TRBV6-2 or TRBV6-3; D gene unclear. The length of the CDR3 is 15 residues. The ends were cut back, 2 bases at V and 0 bases at J, with 8 bases in the middle. Germline values: CDR1 MNHEY, CDR2 SVGEGT.

This clonotype occurred many times. The CDR3 region is CASSTINSLRETQYF. CDR3 sequence (DNA): TGTGCCAGCAGCACAATCAACAGTTTGCGAGAGACCCAGTACTTC. The chain links TRBV7-2 to TRBJ2-5; no reliable D call. CDR3 size: 15 residues. CDR1 is SGHTA, CDR2 FQGNSA, per germline. The V and J ends lost 5 bases and 4 bases respectively, with 17 bases between them.

The chain is built from TRBV6-2 or TRBV6-3 and TRBJ2-3; TRBD1 aligns across 9 bases. CDR1 is MNHEY, CDR2 SVGEGT, per germline. V lost 9 bases, J lost 2 bases, and 18 bases stayed unmatched. This CDR3 comprises 18 residues. DNA of the CDR3: TGTGCCAGAAGTGGACAGGGGTCCCCTCCGGGGATCACAGATACGCAGTATTTT. Protein sequence: CARSGQGSPPGITDTQYF.

This clonotype was counted at least ten times. The chain uses TRBV18 and TRBJ2-7; 7 nucleotides agree with TRBD1. V lost 3 bases, J lost 4 bases, and 15 bases stayed unmatched. This CDR3 contains 17 residues. Germline CDR1 is KGHSH and CDR2 is LQKENI. The CDR3 DNA sequence: TGTGCCAGCTCACCTACTTTACTACCGGGACAGAGTTACGAGCAGTACTTC. Protein product: CASSPTLLPGQSYEQYF.

This clonotype was seen at least ten times. V gene TRBV13 combines with J gene TRBJ2-7; tentative D call: TRBD1 (5 bases). Germline V gene sequence: CDR1 PRHDT, CDR2 FYEKMQ (reference sequence). There are 13 residues in the CDR3. V lost 8 bases, J lost 0 bases, and 11 bases lay in between. CDR3 in amino acids: CASEAQGSYEQYF. The CDR3 coding sequence is TGTGCCAGCGAGGCTCAGGGCTCCTACGAGCAGTACTTC.

The V and J genes are TRBV7-6 and TRBJ2-7; D remains unclear. This CDR3 contains 15 residues. Trimming removed 1 base from V and 2 bases from J, with 12 bases in between. The germline V gene encodes CDR1 SGHVS and CDR2 FNYEAQ. CDR3 nucleotide sequence: TGTGCCAGCAGCTTAGAGGTAGACGGAGCCTACGAGCAGTACTTC. Translating it yields CASSLEVDGAYEQYF.

This clonotype was counted many times. The chain has TRBV7-2 and TRBJ2-5; D is tentatively TRBD1 or TRBD2 (5 bases each). Germline CDR1 is SGHTA and CDR2 is FQGNSA. The CDR3 is 17 amino acids. Between the trimmed V and J ends, which lost 0 bases and 3 bases, there was a span of 17 bases. The CDR3 region is CASSLALMVLGEETQYF. Here the CDR3 DNA reads TGTGCCAGCAGCTTAGCGCTAATGGTTCTGGGGGAAGAGACCCAGTACTTC. Looking up the rest from reference TRBV7-2 and TRBJ2-5 gives the full variable domain: GAGVSQSPSNKVTEKGKDVELRCDPISGHTALYWYRQSLGQGLEFLIYFQGNSAPDKSGLPSDRFSAERTGGSVSTLTIQRTQQEDSAVYLCASSLALMVLGEETQYFGPGTRLLVL.